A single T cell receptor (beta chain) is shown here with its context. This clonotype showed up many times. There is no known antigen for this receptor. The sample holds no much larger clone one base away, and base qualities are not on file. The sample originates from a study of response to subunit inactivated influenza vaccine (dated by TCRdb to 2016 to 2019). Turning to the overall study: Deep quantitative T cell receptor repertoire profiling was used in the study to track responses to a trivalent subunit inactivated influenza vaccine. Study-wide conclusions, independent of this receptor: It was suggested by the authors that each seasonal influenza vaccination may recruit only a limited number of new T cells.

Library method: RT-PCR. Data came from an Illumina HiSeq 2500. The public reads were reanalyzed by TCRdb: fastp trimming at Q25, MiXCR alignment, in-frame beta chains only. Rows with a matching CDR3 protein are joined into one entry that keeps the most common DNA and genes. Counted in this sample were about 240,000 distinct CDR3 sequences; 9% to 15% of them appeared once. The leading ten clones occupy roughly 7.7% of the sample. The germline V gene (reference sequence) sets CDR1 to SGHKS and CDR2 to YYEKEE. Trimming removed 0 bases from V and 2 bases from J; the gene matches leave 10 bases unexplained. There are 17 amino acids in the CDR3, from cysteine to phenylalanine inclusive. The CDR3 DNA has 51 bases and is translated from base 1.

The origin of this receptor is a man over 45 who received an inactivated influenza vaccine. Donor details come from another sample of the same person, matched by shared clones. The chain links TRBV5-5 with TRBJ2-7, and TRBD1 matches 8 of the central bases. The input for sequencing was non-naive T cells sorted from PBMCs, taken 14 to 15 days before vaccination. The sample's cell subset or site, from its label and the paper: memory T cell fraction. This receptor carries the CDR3 CASSLVGRQGKPYEQYF. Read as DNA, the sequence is TGTGCCAGCAGCTTGGTGGGAAGACAGGGGAAGCCCTACGAGCAGTACTTC.